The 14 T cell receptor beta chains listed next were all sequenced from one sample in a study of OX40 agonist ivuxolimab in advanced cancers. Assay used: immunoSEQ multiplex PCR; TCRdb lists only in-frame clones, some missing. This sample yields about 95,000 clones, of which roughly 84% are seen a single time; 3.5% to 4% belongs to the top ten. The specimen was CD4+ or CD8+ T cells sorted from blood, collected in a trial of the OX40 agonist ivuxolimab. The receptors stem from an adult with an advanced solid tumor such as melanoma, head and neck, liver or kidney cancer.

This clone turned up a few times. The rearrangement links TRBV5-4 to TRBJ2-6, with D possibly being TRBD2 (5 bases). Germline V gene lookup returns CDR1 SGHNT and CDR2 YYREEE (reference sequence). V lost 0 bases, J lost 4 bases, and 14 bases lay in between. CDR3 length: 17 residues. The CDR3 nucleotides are TGTGCCAGCAGCTTGGAAGGCGGTGGCGGGGGGGCCAACGTCCTGACTTTC. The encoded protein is CASSLEGGGGGANVLTF.

The CDR3 DNA follows: TGTGCCAGTAGTTTAACAGGGTATGAGCGCGAGCAGTACTTC. Its protein product is CASSLTGYEREQYF. The chain joins TRBV19 to TRBJ2-7, with D possibly matching TRBD1 (6 bases). Germline V lookup: CDR1 LNHDA, CDR2 SQIVND (reference sequence). There are 14 residues in the CDR3. The V and J ends lost 5 bases and 6 bases respectively, with 17 bases between them.

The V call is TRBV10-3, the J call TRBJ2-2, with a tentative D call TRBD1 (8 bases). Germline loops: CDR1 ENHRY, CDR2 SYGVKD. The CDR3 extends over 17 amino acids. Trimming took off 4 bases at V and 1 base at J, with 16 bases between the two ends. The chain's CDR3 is CAISGSTGGENTGELFF. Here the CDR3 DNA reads TGTGCCATCAGTGGGTCTACAGGGGGGGAGAACACCGGGGAGCTGTTTTTT.

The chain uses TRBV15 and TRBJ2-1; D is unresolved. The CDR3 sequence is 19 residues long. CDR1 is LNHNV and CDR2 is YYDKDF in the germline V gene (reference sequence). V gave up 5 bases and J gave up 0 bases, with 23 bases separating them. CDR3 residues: CATSQSRTLRRSSYNEQFF. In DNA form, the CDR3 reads TGTGCCACCAGCCAGTCCCGTACCCTTAGGCGAAGCTCCTACAATGAGCAGTTCTTC.

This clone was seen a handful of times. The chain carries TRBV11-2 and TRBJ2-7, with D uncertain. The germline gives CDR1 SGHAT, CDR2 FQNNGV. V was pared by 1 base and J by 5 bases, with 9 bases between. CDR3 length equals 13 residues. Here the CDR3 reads CASSLVGFHEQYF. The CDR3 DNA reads TGTGCCAGCAGCTTAGTAGGGTTCCACGAGCAGTACTTC.

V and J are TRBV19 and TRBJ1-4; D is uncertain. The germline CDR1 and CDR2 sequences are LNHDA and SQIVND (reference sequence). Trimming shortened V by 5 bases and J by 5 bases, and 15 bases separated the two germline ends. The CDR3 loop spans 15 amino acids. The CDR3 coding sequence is TGTGCCAGTAGTTTGAACCGGGTCTCCAATGAAAAACTGTTTTTT. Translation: CASSLNRVSNEKLFF.

CDR3 nucleotide sequence: TGTGCCAGCAGTAGAACAGGGGGCGAAAACGAGCAGTACTTC. Amino acid sequence: CASSRTGGENEQYF. The rearrangement joins TRBV2 to TRBJ2-7; TRBD1 aligns across 9 bases. Germline V gives CDR1 SNHLY, CDR2 FYNNEI. The CDR3 has 14 amino acids. With V trimmed by 5 bases and J by 5 bases, 7 bases remained unmatched.

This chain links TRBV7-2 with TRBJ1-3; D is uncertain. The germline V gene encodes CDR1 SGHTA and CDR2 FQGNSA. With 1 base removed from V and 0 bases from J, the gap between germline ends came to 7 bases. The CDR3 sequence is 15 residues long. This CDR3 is CASSLGFGSGNTIYF. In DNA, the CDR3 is TGTGCCAGCAGCTTAGGATTCGGCTCTGGAAACACCATATATTTT. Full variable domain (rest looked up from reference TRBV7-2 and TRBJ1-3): GAGVSQSPSNKVTEKGKDVELRCDPISGHTALYWYRQSLGQGLEFLIYFQGNSAPDKSGLPSDRFSAERTGGSVSTLTIQRTQQEDSAVYLCASSLGFGSGNTIYFGEGSWLTVV.

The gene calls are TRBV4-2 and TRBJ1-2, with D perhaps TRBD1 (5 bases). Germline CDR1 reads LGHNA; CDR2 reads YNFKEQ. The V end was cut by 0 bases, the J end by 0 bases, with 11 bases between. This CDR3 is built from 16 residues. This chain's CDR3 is CASSQDVGGSNYGYTF. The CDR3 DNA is TGTGCCAGCAGCCAAGACGTGGGGGGTTCTAACTATGGCTACACCTTC.

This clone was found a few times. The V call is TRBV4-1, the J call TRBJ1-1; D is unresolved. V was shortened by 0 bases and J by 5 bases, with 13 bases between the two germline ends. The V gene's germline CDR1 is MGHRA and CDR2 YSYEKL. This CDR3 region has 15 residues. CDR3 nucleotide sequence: TGCGCCAGCAGCCAAGATATGTCGTACCCGACTGAAGCTTTCTTT. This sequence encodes CASSQDMSYPTEAFF.

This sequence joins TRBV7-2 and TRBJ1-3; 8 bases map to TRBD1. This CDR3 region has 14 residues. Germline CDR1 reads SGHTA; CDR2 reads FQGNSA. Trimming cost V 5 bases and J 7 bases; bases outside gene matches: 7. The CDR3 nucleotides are TGTGCCAGCAGCCTGACAGGGGAGTGGAACACCATATATTTT. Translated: CASSLTGEWNTIYF.

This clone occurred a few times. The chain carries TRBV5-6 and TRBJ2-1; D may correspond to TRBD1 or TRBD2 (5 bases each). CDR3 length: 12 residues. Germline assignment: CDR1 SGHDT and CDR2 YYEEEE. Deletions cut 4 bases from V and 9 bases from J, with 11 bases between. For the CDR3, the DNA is TGTGCCAGCAGCCTCGGGACCACTGAGCAGTTCTTC. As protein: CASSLGTTEQFF.

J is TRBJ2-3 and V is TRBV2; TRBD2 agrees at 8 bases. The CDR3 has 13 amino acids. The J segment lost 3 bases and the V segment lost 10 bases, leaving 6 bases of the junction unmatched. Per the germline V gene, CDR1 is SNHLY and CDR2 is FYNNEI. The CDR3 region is CATAGDVTDTQYF. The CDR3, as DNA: TGTGCCACAGCGGGAGATGTGACAGATACGCAGTATTTT.

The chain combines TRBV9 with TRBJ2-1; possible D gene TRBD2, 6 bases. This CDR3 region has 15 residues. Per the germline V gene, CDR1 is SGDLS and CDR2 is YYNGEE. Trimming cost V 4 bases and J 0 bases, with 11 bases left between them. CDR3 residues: CASSYDGSSYNEQFF. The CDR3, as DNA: TGTGCCAGCAGCTACGACGGGAGCTCCTACAATGAGCAGTTCTTC.